This TCR beta chain was sequenced for a study of T cell repertoires in cytomegalovirus infection. Turning to the study itself: TCR beta signatures that were public indicated CMV infection and matching HLA type. Study conclusions and caveats: Carriers of CMV plus the relevant HLA were identified by cumulative public TCR beta family frequency. HLA-C-restricted CMV-specific TCR beta clonotypes prevailed in the ex vivo response.

A word on this clonotype: Antigen unknown.

After removal of 1 base from V and 0 bases from J, the junction contained 6 bases not matched to a gene. CDR3 length: 17 residues. CDR1 and CDR2 from the germline V gene are MNHEY and SVGAGI. TCRdb processed the reads anew with MiXCR; each CDR3 protein has one entry. The sample yields about 920,000 distinct CDR3 sequences, around a third seen once. This chain links TRBV6-5 with TRBJ2-3; 8 bases line up with TRBD1. The receptor's source is a human donor in good health (CMV status not recorded). Some clones in this sample may be carry-over from other donors' samples. Sample: cultured CD8+ T cells from PBMCs, taken from culture after CMV antigen stimulation. CDR3 sequence reads: CASSYYRGVSSTDTQYF. As DNA, the CDR3 is TGTGCCAGCAGTTACTACAGGGGGGTTTCTAGCACAGATACGCAGTATTTT.